These 8 T cell receptor beta chains came from one sample sequenced in a study of a mutant IDH1 vaccine in newly diagnosed glioma. These receptors have no identified antigens. Documented time point: week 35, safety follow-up. With topical imiquimod, each dose of the vaccine consisted of 300 ug of mutant IDH1 20-mer peptide. Method: immunoSEQ multiplex PCR; TCRdb's copy keeps in-frame clones and lacks some. The data hold 35,000 to 45,000 clones, with 65% to 90% observed a single time. The input for sequencing was PBMCs, taken from a glioma patient whose treatment included an IDH1 peptide vaccine. These receptors all come from a woman in her 50s with glioma.

The gene calls are TRBV5-4 and TRBJ1-4, with D tentatively TRBD1 (5 bases). The CDR3 has 14 amino acids. From germline, CDR1 is SGHNT and CDR2 YYREEE (reference sequence). Trimming stripped 2 bases from V and 8 bases from J, with 13 bases between. This CDR3 reads CASSLQGTAEKLFF. CDR3 DNA sequence: TGTGCCAGCAGCTTACAAGGGACCGCGGAAAAACTGTTTTTT.

The V call is TRBV19, the J call TRBJ2-7; 9 bases agree with TRBD1. Germline assignment: CDR1 LNHDA and CDR2 SQIVND (reference sequence). The CDR3 length is 13 residues. The ends lost 5 bases at V and 5 bases at J; junction bases unmatched: 4. The CDR3 loop is CASSRRDRDEQYF. The CDR3 DNA reads as TGTGCCAGTAGTCGCCGGGACAGGGACGAGCAGTACTTC.

This clone has a single count. CDR3 protein: CASSTRGKIKETQYF. CDR3 in DNA: TGTGCCAGCAGCACTCGAGGGAAAATCAAAGAGACCCAGTACTTC. The rearrangement joins TRBV21-1 to TRBJ2-5; whether TRBD2, the table's D call, matches the DNA was not checked. TRBV21-1 is a recognized pseudogene. The CDR3 consists of 15 residues.

The chain carries TRBV6-1 and TRBJ1-4; D unresolved. Germline CDR1 and CDR2: MNHNS and SASEGT. The CDR3 is 16 amino acids. The V end was cut by 0 bases, the J end by 4 bases, with 12 bases between. The CDR3 region is CASSEARAVINEKLFF. As DNA, the CDR3 is TGTGCCAGCAGTGAAGCGAGGGCGGTGATTAATGAAAAACTGTTTTTT.

The chain couples TRBV19 to TRBJ1-1; D is undetermined. From germline, CDR1 is LNHDA and CDR2 SQIVND (reference sequence). The CDR3 consists of 15 residues. Trimming removed 3 bases at V and 1 base at J, with 12 bases between. The CDR3, as DNA: TGTGCCAGTAGTATCCAAAGGGCGGAGAACACTGAAGCTTTCTTT. Its translation: CASSIQRAENTEAFF.

The V and J genes are TRBV5-8 and TRBJ2-7; 9 bases are a match to TRBD1. This CDR3 region has 14 residues. Trimming cost V 4 bases and J 2 bases; bases outside gene matches: 4. The germline gives CDR1 SGHTS, CDR2 YDEGEE. CDR3 nucleotide sequence: TGTGCCAGCAGCCGGGACAGGGAGACCTACGAGCAGTACTTC. Encoded protein: CASSRDRETYEQYF.

This clone was detected only a few times. The J gene is TRBJ2-4, the V gene TRBV19; perhaps TRBD1 as D (6 bases). Between the trimmed V and J ends, which lost 4 bases and 4 bases, there was a span of 14 bases. The CDR3 length is 15 residues. Germline assignment: CDR1 LNHDA and CDR2 SQIVND (reference sequence). The CDR3 loop reads CASSTRQEPKNIQYF. The CDR3 DNA reads TGTGCCAGTAGTACCCGACAGGAGCCAAAAAACATTCAGTACTTC.

The chain uses TRBV7-8 and TRBJ2-3; D is perhaps TRBD2 (5 bases). The CDR3 has 16 residues. Germline assignment: CDR1 SGHVS and CDR2 FQNEAQ. V lost 2 bases and J 3 bases, leaving 15 bases between the germline ends. The CDR3 region is CASSLPLPGITDTQYF. DNA of the CDR3: TGTGCCAGCAGCTTACCGCTTCCGGGGATTACAGATACGCAGTATTTT.